This T cell receptor (beta chain) came from a study of monozygotic twins with inflammatory bowel disease. Study-wide results and caveats: Among twins, concordant and discordant pairs did not differ in repertoire similarity, possibly from limited power. Any single strong signal or clonotype tied to IBD lacked support.

Each donor supplied roughly 2.4 ml of blood. Comment on this clonotype: The antigen remains unidentified.

Each UMI, carrying a 6-nucleotide sample barcode, came from template switching. Using the 5' RACE reads, TCRdb records one entry per CDR3 protein without DNA. The specimen's table records under 130,000 distinct CDR3 sequences. CDR1 is LNHNV, CDR2 YYDKDF, per germline (reference sequence). The CDR3 loop spans 15 amino acids. The chain combines TRBV15 with TRBJ2-1; TCRdb's D call, TRBD1, is unchecked because there is no DNA. What was sequenced was blood. The origin of this receptor is a human donor with ulcerative colitis or Crohn's disease, or a healthy co-twin of an affected twin (not recorded which). This CDR3 is CATEGGTGGYNEQFF.